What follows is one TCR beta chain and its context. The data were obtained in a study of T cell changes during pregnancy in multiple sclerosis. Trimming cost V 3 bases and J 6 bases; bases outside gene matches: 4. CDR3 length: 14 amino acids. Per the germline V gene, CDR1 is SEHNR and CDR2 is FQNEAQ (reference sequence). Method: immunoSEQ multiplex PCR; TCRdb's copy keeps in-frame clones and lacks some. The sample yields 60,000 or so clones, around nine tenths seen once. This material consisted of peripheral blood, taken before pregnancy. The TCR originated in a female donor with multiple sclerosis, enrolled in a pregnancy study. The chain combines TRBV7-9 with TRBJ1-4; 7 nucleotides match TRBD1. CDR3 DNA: TGTGCCAGCAGCTTGGGACAGCAGGATGAAAAACTGTTTTTT. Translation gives CASSLGQQDEKLFF.